The clone carrying this T cell receptor beta chain was seen ten or more times. The antigen is undetermined. These data originate in a study of early T cells in non-severe SARS-CoV-2 infection. Study background: Sequencing was performed on bulk RNA from unsorted whole blood, leaving chains unpaired. Study-wide findings and caveats: Private and CD4 specificities were missed by VDJdb matching, which favored anti-spike CD8 responses.

Tagging with unique molecular identifiers was applied to individual cDNA molecules. Using its own MiXCR run on the 5' RACE reads, TCRdb lists one record per CDR3 protein. The sample lists around 57,000 distinct CDR3 sequences, 8% to 10% occurring once. There are 11 residues in the CDR3. V was clipped by 4 bases and J by 6 bases, with 5 bases between them. The germline V gene has CDR1 SGDLS and CDR2 YYNGEE. The TCR was taken from an adult who was a healthcare worker with PCR-confirmed SARS-CoV-2 infection or an uninfected control (not recorded which). The sequenced sample consisted of whole blood. This chain joins TRBV9 and TRBJ2-1; D uncertain. The CDR3 region is CASSSGNEQFF. The CDR3 region has the DNA TGTGCCAGCAGCTCGGGCAATGAGCAGTTCTTC.